The entry that follows covers one T cell receptor beta chain sequence. This sample was taken from a study of blood T cell repertoires in COVID-19. In the original processing: Reference gene primer amplification yielded estimated nucleated cell counts. The assay was immunoSEQ multiplex PCR, and TCRdb's table has in-frame clones only and misses some. Clonal size and the V and J genes are those of that table, whereas D and trimming came from the DNA. The repertoire holds 150,000 to 200,000 clones, with about 88% as singletons. The sequenced material came from peripheral blood. The sequence derives from a human donor in a cohort sampled during active COVID-19.

CDR3 DNA sequence: TGCGCCAGCAGCCAAGGCCTCAGGTCCGTCTCCTACGAGCAGTACTTC. Protein sequence: CASSQGLRSVSYEQYF. This chain uses TRBV4-1 with TRBJ2-7; no clear D gene. CDR3 size: 16 residues. The ends were cut back, 1 base at V and 0 bases at J, with 13 bases in the middle. Germline values: CDR1 MGHRA, CDR2 YSYEKL.